The source of this T cell receptor beta chain is a study of CD8+ T cells in alopecia areata. It was cDNA, reverse transcribed from extracted RNA, that served as the sequencing template. Produced via immunoSEQ multiplex PCR; TCRdb's table is partial and in-frame only. Of over 200,000 clones in the sample, around three fifths were seen once. Trimming shortened V by 7 bases and J by 1 base, and 21 bases separated the two germline ends. CDR3 length equals 16 residues. CDR1 is SQVTM and CDR2 is ANQGSEA in the germline V gene. This TCR derives from a human donor with alopecia areata. The J gene is TRBJ2-3, the V gene TRBV29-1, with D possibly called TRBD1 or TRBD2 (5 bases each). This specimen was CD4+ T cells sorted from blood, taken at week 0. CDR3 residues: CSASPPGTGRTDTQYF. In DNA form, the CDR3 reads TGCAGCGCTTCCCCGCCAGGGACGGGGCGCACAGATACGCAGTATTTT.